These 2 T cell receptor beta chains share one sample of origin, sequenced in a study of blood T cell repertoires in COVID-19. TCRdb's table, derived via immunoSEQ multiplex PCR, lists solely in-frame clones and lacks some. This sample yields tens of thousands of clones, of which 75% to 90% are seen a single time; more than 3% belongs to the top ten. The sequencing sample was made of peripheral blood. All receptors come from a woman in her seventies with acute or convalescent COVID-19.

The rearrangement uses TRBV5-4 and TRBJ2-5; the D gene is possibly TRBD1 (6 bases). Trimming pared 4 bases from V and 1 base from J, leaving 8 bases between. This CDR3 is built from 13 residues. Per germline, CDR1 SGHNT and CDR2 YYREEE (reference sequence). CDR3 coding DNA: TGTGCCAGCAGCAAGGACAGCCAAGAGACCCAGTACTTC. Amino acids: CASSKDSQETQYF. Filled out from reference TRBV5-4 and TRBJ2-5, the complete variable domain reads ETGVTQSPTHLIKTRGQQVTLRCSSQSGHNTVSWYQQALGQGPQFIFQYYREEENGRGNFPPRFSGLQFPNYSSELNVNALELDDSALYLCASSKDSQETQYFGPGTRLLVL.

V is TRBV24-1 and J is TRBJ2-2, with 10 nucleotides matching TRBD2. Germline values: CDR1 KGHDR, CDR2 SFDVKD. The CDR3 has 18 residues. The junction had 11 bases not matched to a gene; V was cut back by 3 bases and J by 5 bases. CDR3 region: CATSDPTRLAGDTGELFF. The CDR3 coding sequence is TGTGCCACCAGTGATCCAACCCGGCTAGCGGGAGATACCGGGGAGCTGTTTTTT.